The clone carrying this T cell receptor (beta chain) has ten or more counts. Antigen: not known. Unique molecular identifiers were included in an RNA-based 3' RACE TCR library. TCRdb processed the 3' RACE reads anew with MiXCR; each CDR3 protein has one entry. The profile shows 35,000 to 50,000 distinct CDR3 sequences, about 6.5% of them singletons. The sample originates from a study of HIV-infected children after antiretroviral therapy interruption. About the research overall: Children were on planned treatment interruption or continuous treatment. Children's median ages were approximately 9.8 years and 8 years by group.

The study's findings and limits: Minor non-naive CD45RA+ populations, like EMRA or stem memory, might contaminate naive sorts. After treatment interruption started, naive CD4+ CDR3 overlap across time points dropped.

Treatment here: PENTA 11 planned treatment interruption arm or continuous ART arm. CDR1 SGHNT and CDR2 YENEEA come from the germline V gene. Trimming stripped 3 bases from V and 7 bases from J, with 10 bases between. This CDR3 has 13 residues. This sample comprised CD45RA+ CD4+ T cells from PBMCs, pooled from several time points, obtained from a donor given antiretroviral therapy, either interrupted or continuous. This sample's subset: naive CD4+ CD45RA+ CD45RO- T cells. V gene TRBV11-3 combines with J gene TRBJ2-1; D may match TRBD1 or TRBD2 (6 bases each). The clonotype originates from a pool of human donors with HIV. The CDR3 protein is CASSLQGRNEQFF. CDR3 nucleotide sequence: TGTGCCAGCAGCTTGCAGGGGAGGAATGAGCAGTTCTTC. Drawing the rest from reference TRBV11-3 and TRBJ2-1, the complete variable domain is EAGVVQSPRYKIIEKKQPVAFWCNPISGHNTLYWYLQNLGQGPELLIRYENEEAVDDSQLPKDRFSAERLKGVDSTLKIQPAELGDSAVYLCASSLQGRNEQFFGPGTRLTVL.